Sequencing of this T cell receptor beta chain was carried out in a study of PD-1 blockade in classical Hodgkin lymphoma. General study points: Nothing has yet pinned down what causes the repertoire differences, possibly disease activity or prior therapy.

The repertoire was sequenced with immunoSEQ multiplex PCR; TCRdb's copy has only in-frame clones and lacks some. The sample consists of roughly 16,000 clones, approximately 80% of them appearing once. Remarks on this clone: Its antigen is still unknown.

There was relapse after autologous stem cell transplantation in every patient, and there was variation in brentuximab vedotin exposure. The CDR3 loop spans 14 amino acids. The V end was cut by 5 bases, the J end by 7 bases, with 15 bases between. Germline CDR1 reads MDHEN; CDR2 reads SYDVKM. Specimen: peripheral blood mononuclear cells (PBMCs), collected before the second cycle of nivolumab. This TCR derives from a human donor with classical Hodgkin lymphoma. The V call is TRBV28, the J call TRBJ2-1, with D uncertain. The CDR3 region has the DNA TGTGCCAGCAGTGGGTACATCGAGCAAAATGAGCAGTTCTTC. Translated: CASSGYIEQNEQFF.